Reported below is one TCR beta chain. This entry is derived from a study of technical replicates of blood from a few donors. The CDR3 sequence is 12 residues long. Germline values: CDR1 MNHEY, CDR2 SVGAGI. V lost 5 bases, J lost 4 bases, and 7 bases lay in between. Libraries were prepared by immunoSEQ multiplex PCR; TCRdb keeps only in-frame clonotypes and omits some of them. The top ten clones hold over 0.2% of a sample with around 50,000 clones, around 94% of them seen once. The genes are TRBV6-5 and TRBJ2-3; D gene ambiguous. The source material was T cells isolated from PBMCs. This receptor was obtained from a human donor in good health. In nucleotides, the CDR3 is TGTGCCAGCAGTCTCAACTCAGATACGCAGTATTTT. This encodes CASSLNSDTQYF.